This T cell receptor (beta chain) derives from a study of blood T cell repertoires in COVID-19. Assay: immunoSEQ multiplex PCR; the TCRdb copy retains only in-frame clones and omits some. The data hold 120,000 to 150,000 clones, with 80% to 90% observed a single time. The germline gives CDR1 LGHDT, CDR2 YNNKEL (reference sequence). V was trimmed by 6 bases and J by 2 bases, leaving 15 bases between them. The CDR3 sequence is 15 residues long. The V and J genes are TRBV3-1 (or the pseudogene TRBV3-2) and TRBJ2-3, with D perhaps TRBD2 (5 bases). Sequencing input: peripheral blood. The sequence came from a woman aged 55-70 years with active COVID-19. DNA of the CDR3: TGTGCCAGCAGTACCAGCGGAGGAAACACAGATACGCAGTATTTT. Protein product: CASSTSGGNTDTQYF.